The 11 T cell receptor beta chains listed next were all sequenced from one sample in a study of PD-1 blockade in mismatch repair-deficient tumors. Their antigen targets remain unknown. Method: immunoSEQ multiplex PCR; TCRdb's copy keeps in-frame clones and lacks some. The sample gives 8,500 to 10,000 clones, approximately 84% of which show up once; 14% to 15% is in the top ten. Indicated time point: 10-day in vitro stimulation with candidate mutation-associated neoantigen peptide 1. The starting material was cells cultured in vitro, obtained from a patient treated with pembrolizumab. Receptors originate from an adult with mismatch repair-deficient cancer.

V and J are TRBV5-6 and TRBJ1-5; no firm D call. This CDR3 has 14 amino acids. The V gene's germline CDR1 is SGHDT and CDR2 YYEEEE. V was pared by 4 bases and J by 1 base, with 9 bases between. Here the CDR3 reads CASSRRGSNQPQHF. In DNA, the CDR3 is TGTGCCAGCAGCCGTCGAGGGAGCAATCAGCCCCAGCATTTT.

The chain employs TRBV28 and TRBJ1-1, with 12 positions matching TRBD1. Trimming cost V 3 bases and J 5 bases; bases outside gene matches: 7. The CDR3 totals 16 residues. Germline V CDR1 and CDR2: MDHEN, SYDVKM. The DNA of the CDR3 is TGTGCCAGCAGTTTCCGGGACAGGGGGCGCGCAACTGAAGCTTTCTTT. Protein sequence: CASSFRDRGRATEAFF.

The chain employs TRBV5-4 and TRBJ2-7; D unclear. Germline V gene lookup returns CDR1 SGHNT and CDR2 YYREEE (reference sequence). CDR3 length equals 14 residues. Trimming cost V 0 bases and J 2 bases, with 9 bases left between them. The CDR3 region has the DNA TGTGCCAGCAGCTTGGGGGCTTTGGCCTACGAGCAGTACTTC. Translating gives CASSLGALAYEQYF.

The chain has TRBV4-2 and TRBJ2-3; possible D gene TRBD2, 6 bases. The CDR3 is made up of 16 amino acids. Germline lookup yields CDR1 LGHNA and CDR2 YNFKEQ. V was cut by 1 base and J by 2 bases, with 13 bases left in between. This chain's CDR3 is CASSQGSRDSTDTQYF. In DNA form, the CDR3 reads TGTGCCAGCAGCCAAGGCTCCCGGGACTCCACAGATACGCAGTATTTT.

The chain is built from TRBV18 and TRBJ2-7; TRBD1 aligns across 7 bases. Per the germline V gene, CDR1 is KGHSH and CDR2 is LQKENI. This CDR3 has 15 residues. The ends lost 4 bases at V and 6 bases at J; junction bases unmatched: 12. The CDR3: CASSHYSKTGVEQYF. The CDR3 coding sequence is TGTGCCAGCTCACACTATAGTAAAACAGGGGTCGAGCAGTACTTC.

This chain's CDR3 is CAWSGGFATNEKLFF. CDR3 coding DNA: TGTGCCTGGAGTGGAGGGTTTGCAACTAATGAAAAACTGTTTTTT. The chain is built from TRBV30 and TRBJ1-4; no clear D gene. Per the germline V gene, CDR1 is GTSNPN and CDR2 is SVGIG (reference sequence). V lost 1 base and J lost 0, with 9 bases in between. This CDR3 comprises 15 residues.

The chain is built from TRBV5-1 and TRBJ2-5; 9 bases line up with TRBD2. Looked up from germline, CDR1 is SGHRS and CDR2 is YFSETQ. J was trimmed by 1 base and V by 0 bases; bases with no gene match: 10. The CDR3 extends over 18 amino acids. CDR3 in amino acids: CASSLGGLAGTTQETQYF. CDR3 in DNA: TGCGCCAGCAGCTTGGGGGGTCTAGCGGGGACTACCCAAGAGACCCAGTACTTC. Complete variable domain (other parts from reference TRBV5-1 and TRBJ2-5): KAGVTQTPRYLIKTRGQQVTLSCSPISGHRSVSWYQQTPGQGLQFLFEYFSETQRNKGNFPGRFSGRQFSNSRSEMNVSTLELGDSALYLCASSLGGLAGTTQETQYFGPGTRLLVL.

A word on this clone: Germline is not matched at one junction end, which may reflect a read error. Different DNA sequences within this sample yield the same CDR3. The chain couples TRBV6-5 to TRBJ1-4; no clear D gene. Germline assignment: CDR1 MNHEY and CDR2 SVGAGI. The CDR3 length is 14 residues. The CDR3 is CASSRSYRNEKLFF. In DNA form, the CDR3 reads TGTGCTAGCAGTCGATCATATCGTAATGAAAAACTGTTTTTT.

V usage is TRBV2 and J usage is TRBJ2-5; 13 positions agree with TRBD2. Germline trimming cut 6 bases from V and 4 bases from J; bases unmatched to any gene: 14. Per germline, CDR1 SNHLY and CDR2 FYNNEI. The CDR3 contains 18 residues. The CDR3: CASSPTPWTSGSRETQYF. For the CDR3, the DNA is TGTGCCAGCAGCCCAACCCCCTGGACTAGCGGGAGTCGAGAGACCCAGTACTTC.

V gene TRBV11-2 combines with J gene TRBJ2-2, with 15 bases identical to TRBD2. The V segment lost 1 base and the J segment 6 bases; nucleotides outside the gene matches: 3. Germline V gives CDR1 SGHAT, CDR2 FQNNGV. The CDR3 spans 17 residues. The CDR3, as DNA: TGTGCCAGCAGCTTAGCTAGGACTAGCGGGAGGGCCGGGGAGCTGTTTTTT. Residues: CASSLARTSGRAGELFF.

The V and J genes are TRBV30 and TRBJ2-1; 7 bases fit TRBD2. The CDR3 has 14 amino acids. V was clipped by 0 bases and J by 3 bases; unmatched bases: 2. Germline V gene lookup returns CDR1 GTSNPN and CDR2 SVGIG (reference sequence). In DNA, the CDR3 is TGTGCCTGGAGTGTATCTAGCGGCTACAATGAGCAGTTCTTC. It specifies CAWSVSSGYNEQFF.